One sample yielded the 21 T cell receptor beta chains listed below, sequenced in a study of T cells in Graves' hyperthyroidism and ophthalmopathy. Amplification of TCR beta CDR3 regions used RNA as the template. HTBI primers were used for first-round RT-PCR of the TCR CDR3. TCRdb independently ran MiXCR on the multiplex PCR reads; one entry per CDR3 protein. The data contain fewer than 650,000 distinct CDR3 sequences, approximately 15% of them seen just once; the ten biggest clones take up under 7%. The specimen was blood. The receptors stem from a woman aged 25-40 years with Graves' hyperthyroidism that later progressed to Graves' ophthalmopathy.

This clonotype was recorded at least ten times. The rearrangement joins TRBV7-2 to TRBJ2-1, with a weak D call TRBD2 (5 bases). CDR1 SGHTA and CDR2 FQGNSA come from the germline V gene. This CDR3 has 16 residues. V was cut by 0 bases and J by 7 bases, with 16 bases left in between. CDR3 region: CASSLAGLARRNEQFF. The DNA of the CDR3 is TGTGCCAGCAGCTTAGCCGGGCTAGCTCGACGAAATGAGCAGTTCTTC. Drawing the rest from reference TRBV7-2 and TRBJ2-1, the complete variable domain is GAGVSQSPSNKVTEKGKDVELRCDPISGHTALYWYRQSLGQGLEFLIYFQGNSAPDKSGLPSDRFSAERTGGSVSTLTIQRTQQEDSAVYLCASSLAGLARRNEQFFGPGTRLTVL.

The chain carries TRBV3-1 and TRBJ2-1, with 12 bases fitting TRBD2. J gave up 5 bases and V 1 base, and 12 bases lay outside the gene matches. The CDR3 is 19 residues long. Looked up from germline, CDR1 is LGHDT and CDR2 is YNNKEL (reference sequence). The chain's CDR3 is CASSQVGTSGHAKHNEQFF. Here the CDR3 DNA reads TGTGCCAGCAGCCAAGTCGGGACTAGCGGGCATGCCAAGCACAATGAGCAGTTCTTC.

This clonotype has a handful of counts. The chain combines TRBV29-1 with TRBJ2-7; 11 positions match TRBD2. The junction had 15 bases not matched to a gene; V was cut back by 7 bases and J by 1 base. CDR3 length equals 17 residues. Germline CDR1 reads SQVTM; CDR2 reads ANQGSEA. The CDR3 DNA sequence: TGCAGCGCCGCGGGCAGGGGCCCTAGCGGGAGGTCCTACGAGCAGTACTTC. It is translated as CSAAGRGPSGRSYEQYF.

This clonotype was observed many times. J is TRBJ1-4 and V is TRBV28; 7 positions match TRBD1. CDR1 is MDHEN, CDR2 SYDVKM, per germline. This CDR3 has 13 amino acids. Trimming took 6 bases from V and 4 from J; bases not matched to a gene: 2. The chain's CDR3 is CASRTGINEKLFF. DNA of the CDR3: TGTGCCAGCAGGACAGGGATTAATGAAAAACTGTTTTTT.

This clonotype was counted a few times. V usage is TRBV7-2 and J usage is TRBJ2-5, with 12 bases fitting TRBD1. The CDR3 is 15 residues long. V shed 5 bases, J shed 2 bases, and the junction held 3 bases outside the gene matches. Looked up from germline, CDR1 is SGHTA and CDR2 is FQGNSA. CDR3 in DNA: TGTGCCAGCAGCAGGGACAGGGGGCAACAAGAGACCCAGTACTTC. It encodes CASSRDRGQQETQYF.

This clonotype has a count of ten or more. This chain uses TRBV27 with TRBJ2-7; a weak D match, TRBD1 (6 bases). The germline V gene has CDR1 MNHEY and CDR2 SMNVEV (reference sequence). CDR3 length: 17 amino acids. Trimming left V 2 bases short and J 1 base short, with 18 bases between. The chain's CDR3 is CASSLEPIVTGSYEQYF. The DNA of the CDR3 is TGTGCCAGCAGTTTAGAGCCGATCGTAACAGGGTCCTACGAGCAGTACTTC.

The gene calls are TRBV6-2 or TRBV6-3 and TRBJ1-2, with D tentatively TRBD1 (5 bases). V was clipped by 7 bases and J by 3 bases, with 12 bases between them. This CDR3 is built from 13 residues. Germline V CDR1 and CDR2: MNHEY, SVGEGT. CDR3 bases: TGTGCCAGCACCAGGGCGCTCGACTATGGCTACACCTTC. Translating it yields CASTRALDYGYTF.

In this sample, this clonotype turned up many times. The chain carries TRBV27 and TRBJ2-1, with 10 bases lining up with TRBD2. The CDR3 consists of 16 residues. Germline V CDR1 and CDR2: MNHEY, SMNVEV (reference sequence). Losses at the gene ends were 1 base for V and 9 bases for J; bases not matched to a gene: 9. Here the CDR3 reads CASSLYGSGRSSEQFF. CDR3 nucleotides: TGTGCCAGCAGTTTATATGGTAGCGGGAGGTCATCTGAGCAGTTCTTC.

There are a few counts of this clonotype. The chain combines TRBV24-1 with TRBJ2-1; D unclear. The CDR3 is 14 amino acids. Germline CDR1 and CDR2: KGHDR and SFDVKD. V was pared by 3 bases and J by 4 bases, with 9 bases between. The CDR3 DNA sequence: TGTGCCACCAGTGATAACTTTTCATACAATGAGCAGTTCTTC. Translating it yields CATSDNFSYNEQFF.

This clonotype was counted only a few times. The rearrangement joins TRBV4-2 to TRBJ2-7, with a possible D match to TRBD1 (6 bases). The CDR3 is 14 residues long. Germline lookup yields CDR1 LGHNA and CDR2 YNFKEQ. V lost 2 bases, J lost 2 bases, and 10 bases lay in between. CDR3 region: CASSQNRDPYEQYF. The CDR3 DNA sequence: TGTGCCAGCAGCCAAAACAGGGACCCCTACGAGCAGTACTTC.

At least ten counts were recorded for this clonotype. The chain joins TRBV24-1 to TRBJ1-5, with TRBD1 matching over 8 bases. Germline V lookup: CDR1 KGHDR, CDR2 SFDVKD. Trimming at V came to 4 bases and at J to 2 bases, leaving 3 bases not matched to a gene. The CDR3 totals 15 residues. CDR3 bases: TGTGCCACCAGTGACGGGGACAGGCGCAATCAGCCCCAGCATTTT. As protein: CATSDGDRRNQPQHF.

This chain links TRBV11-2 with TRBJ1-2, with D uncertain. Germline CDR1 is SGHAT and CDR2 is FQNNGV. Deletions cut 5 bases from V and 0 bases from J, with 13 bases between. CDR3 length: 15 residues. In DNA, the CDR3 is TGTGCCAGCAGCCCAACGGGTCTACCTAACTATGGCTACACCTTC. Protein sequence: CASSPTGLPNYGYTF.

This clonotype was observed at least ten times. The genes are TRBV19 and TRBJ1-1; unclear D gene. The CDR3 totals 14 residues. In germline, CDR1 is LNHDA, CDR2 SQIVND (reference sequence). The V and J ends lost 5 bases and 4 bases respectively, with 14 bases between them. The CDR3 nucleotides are TGTGCCAGTAGTCCCTCCGGGCGGGTCACTGAAGCTTTCTTT. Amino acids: CASSPSGRVTEAFF.

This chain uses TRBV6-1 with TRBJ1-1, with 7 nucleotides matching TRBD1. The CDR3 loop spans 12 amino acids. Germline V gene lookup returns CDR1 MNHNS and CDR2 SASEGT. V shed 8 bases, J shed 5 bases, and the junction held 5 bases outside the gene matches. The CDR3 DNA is TGTGCCAGCCTGACAGGGTTGACTGAAGCTTTCTTT. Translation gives CASLTGLTEAFF.

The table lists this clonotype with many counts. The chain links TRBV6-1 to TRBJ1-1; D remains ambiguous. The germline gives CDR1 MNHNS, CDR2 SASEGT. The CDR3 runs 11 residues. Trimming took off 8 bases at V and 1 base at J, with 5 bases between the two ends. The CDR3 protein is CASAENTEAFF. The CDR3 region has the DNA TGTGCCAGCGCCGAGAACACTGAAGCTTTCTTT.

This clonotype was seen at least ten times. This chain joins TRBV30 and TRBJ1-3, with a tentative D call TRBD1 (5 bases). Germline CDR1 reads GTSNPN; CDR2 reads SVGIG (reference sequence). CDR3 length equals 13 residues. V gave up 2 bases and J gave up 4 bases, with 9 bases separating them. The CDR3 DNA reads TGTGCCTGGAGTAATGGGGGGGGAAACACCATATATTTT. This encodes CAWSNGGGNTIYF. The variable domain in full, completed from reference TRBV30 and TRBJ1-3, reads SQTIHQWPATLVQPVGSPLSLECTVEGTSNPNLYWYRQAAGRGLQLLFYSVGIGQISSEVPQNLSASRPQDRQFILSSKKLLLSDSGFYLCAWSNGGGNTIYFGEGSWLTVV.

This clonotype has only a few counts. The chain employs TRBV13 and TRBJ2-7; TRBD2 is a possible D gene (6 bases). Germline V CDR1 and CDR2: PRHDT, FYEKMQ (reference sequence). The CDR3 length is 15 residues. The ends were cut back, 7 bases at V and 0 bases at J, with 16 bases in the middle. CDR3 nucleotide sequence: TGTGCCAGCACCCGGGCGTTAGCGGTCTCCTACGAGCAGTACTTC. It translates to CASTRALAVSYEQYF.

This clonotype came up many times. CDR3 coding DNA: TGTGCCAGCAGCCACTCCAGGGGGGGGACTAGCGGGTACAATGAGCAGTTCTTC. Translated, it gives CASSHSRGGTSGYNEQFF. The chain combines TRBV7-2 with TRBJ2-1; 12 bases agree with TRBD2. Germline V gives CDR1 SGHTA, CDR2 FQGNSA. CDR3 length equals 18 residues. V dropped 5 bases and J dropped 4; count of bases not matched to a gene: 12.

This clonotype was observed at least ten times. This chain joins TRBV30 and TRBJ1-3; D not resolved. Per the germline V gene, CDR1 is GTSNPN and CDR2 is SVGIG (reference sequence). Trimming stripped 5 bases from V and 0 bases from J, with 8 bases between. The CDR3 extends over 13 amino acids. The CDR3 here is CAWDGSSGNTIYF. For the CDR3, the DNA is TGTGCCTGGGACGGGAGCTCTGGAAACACCATATATTTT.

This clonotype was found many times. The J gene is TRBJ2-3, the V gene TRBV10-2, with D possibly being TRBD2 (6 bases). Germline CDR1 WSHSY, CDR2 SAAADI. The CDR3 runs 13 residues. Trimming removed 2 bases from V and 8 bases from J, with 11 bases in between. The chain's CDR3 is CASSERYGGTQYF. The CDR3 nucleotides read TGCGCCAGCAGTGAGCGATACGGGGGTACGCAGTATTTT.

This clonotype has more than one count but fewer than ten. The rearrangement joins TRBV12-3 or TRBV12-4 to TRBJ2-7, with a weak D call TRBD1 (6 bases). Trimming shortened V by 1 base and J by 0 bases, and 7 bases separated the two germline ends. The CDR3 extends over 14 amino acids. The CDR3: CASSLGQDSYEQYF. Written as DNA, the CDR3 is TGTGCCAGCAGTTTAGGACAGGACTCCTACGAGCAGTACTTC.